The sequence of this T cell receptor (beta chain) was determined in a study of cytomegalovirus exposure and HLA in healthy donors. Findings of the study overall: Reports described diagnosis of cytomegalovirus status by the classifier as highly specific and sensitive. TCR beta chains numbering more than 150 were designated cytomegalovirus-associated.

Regarding this clone: Its antigen is not identified.

Generated by immunoSEQ multiplex PCR, the TCRdb table keeps only in-frame clones and is missing some. The sample shows about 200,000 clones, roughly 88% of them seen only once. Trimming stripped 2 bases from V and 4 bases from J, with 12 bases between. CDR1 is SGHNT and CDR2 is YYREEE in the germline V gene (reference sequence). This CDR3 has 14 amino acids. These donors were members of the roughly 120-subject validation cohort, a group separate from the roughly 670-subject first cohort. This sequence joins TRBV5-4 and TRBJ1-2, with D unclear. Sequencing input: PBMCs. This clonotype was obtained from a woman younger than 35 in good health and CMV-seronegative. In DNA, the CDR3 is TGTGCCAGCAGCTTAACCGCAGAACCCTATGGCTACACCTTC. Protein: CASSLTAEPYGYTF. Based on the CDR3 plus reference TRBV5-4 and TRBJ1-2, the full variable domain is ETGVTQSPTHLIKTRGQQVTLRCSSQSGHNTVSWYQQALGQGPQFIFQYYREEENGRGNFPPRFSGLQFPNYSSELNVNALELDDSALYLCASSLTAEPYGYTFGSGTRLTVV.